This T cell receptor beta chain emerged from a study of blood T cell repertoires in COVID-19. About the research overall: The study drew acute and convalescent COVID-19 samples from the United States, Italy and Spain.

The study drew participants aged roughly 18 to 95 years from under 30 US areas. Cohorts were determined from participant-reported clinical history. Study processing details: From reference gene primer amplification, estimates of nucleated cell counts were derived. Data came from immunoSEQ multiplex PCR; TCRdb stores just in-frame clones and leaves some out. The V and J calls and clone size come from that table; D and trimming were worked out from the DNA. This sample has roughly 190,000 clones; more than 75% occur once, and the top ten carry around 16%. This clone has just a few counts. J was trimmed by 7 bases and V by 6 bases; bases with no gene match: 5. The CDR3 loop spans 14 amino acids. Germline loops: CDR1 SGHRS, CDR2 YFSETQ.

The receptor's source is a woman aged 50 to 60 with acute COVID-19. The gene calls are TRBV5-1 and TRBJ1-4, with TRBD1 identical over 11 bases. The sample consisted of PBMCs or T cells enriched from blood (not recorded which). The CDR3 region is CASNYGTGGEKLFF. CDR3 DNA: TGCGCCAGCAACTACGGGACAGGGGGTGAAAAACTGTTTTTT.